This section outlines one T cell receptor beta chain sequence together with its context. Its target is not known. A much larger clone differs from this one at a single base, so this may be a read error. Treg sorting used a CD4+CD25+CD127-/low gate. Study-level points and caveats: Tumor Treg TCRs overlapped most with tumor naive CD4+ cells.

TCRdb reanalysed the 5' RACE reads using MiXCR and keeps one entry per CDR3 protein. The table lists more than 55,000 distinct CDR3 sequences, roughly 28% of them singletons. The clonotype was recovered from a female donor with breast cancer. The sample was tumor-infiltrating Tregs sorted from the breast tumor.

The CDR3 region is CASSLELAGGPRYKQYF. In DNA form, the CDR3 reads TGTGCCAGCAGCTTAGAACTAGCGGGAGGGCCCCGTTACAAGCAGTACTTC. The chain employs TRBV7-2 and TRBJ2-7; 13 nucleotides match TRBD2. Trimming cost V 1 base and J 8 bases; bases outside gene matches: 11. Germline CDR1 reads SGHTA; CDR2 reads FQGNSA. The CDR3 contains 17 residues.